This TCR beta chain was captured in a study of Graves' ophthalmopathy and Graves' hyperthyroidism. Study details: Untreated patients at initial diagnosis provided peripheral blood.

Amplified TCR beta CDR3 regions were obtained using RNA transcripts as template. The first-round RT-PCR employed HTBI primers together with the Qiagen OneStep RT-PCR kit. A multiplex PCR was then performed as the second round. TCRdb recomputed calls from the multiplex PCR reads with MiXCR, one row per CDR3 protein. The profile covers under 350,000 distinct CDR3 sequences, with about 17% appearing a single time and 10% to 15% taken by the ten largest. In its sample, this clonotype was seen many times. Antigen: not known. The study's findings and limits: Blood repertoires reportedly contained most expanded thyroid clonotypes above 0.001 frequency.

Germline-derived CDR1 and CDR2 are SGHTA and FQGNSA. The CDR3 contains 16 residues. Deletions cut 0 bases from V and 3 bases from J, with 14 bases between. The clonotype comes from an adult man with Graves' ophthalmopathy. The chain has TRBV7-2 and TRBJ1-2; possible D gene TRBD1, 5 bases. Sequencing used peripheral blood. This CDR3 is CASSLARLRDHYGYTF. The CDR3 DNA sequence: TGTGCCAGCAGCTTAGCGCGATTGAGGGACCACTATGGCTACACCTTC.